The 12 T cell receptor beta chains below were found in one sample sequenced in a study of blood T cell repertoires in COVID-19. Repertoires were generated with immunoSEQ multiplex PCR, while TCRdb's copy carries only in-frame clones and drops some. The data hold about half a million clones, with approximately 83% observed a single time. Sequenced: peripheral blood. The source of these receptors is a human donor in a cohort sampled during active COVID-19.

V gene TRBV5-5 combines with J gene TRBJ2-7; weak D call: TRBD1 (6 bases). This CDR3 is 14 amino acids long. Germline lookup yields CDR1 SGHKS and CDR2 YYEKEE (reference sequence). V lost 4 bases and J lost 1, with 12 bases in between. CDR3 protein: CASSPRQVSYEQYF. The CDR3, as DNA: TGTGCCAGCAGCCCGAGACAGGTTTCCTACGAGCAGTACTTC.

The rearrangement uses TRBV19 and TRBJ2-3; 13 bases line up with TRBD2. The CDR3 sequence is 15 residues long. After removal of 7 bases from V and 6 bases from J, the junction contained 7 bases not matched to a gene. Germline V gene data show CDR1 as LNHDA and CDR2 as SQIVND (reference sequence). The CDR3 DNA reads TGTGCCAGTAAGGGACTAGCGGGGCGGGGCGATACGCAGTATTTT. Amino acids: CASKGLAGRGDTQYF.

This chain uses TRBV19 with TRBJ1-1, with 8 positions matching TRBD1. The CDR3 has 17 amino acids. Trimming took 4 bases from V and 1 from J; bases not matched to a gene: 11. Germline values: CDR1 LNHDA, CDR2 SQIVND (reference sequence). This CDR3 is CASSTRTGFEKNTEAFF. The CDR3 region has the DNA TGTGCCAGTAGTACAAGGACAGGGTTCGAAAAGAACACTGAAGCTTTCTTT.

The chain recombines TRBV30 with TRBJ2-2; 7 nucleotides align to TRBD1. V trimming: 3 bases; J trimming: 7 bases; junction bases outside the gene matches: 8. Germline CDR1 is GTSNPN and CDR2 is SVGIG (reference sequence). There are 14 residues in the CDR3. The CDR3 bases are TGTGCCTGGAGGGAGACAGGGTATGGCGGGGAGCTGTTTTTT. Protein sequence: CAWRETGYGGELFF.

The chain links TRBV19 to TRBJ1-2, with 9 bases that match TRBD1. Trimming cost V 8 bases and J 4 bases; bases outside gene matches: 11. The CDR3 totals 15 residues. Germline values: CDR1 LNHDA, CDR2 SQIVND (reference sequence). The CDR3 reads CASGQGNSYGYGYTF. The CDR3 region has the DNA TGTGCCAGTGGACAGGGGAATTCGTATGGCTATGGCTACACCTTC.

This chain joins TRBV18 and TRBJ2-7, with D unclear. Looked up from germline, CDR1 is KGHSH and CDR2 is LQKENI. The CDR3 extends over 13 amino acids. The V gene lost 2 bases and the J gene lost 6 bases, with 11 bases spanning the gap. CDR3 nucleotides: TGTGCCAGCTCACCAATCGGAGCCAGCGAGCAGTACTTC. It translates to CASSPIGASEQYF.

V usage is TRBV5-6 and J usage is TRBJ1-1; no clear D. Germline CDR1 reads SGHDT; CDR2 reads YYEEEE. Trimming cost V 7 bases and J 5 bases, with 6 bases left between them. This CDR3 has 10 amino acids. This chain's CDR3 is CASGRTEAFF. The DNA of the CDR3 is TGTGCCAGCGGCAGAACTGAAGCTTTCTTT.

The chain couples TRBV4-1 to TRBJ1-1; D is uncertain. Germline V gives CDR1 MGHRA, CDR2 YSYEKL. The length of the CDR3 is 13 residues. V was pared by 0 bases and J by 4 bases, with 6 bases between. CDR3 nucleotides: TGCGCCAGCAGCCAAGAGAGCTTCACTGAAGCTTTCTTT. This encodes CASSQESFTEAFF.

The chain carries TRBV19 and TRBJ2-2; 9 bases agree with TRBD2. The CDR3 is 17 residues long. Germline V gene lookup returns CDR1 LNHDA and CDR2 SQIVND (reference sequence). Unmatched junction bases numbered 9, after V lost 4 bases and J lost 3 bases. The CDR3 nucleotides are TGTGCCAGTAGTAGGGCGGGAGGGCCCCTTCACACCGGGGAGCTGTTTTTT. Translated, it gives CASSRAGGPLHTGELFF.

The rearrangement joins TRBV5-1 to TRBJ1-1; 7 nucleotides line up with TRBD1. CDR3 length: 15 amino acids. V lost 9 bases to trimming and J lost 0 bases; unmatched junction nucleotides: 11. Germline V gene sequence: CDR1 SGHRS, CDR2 YFSETQ. Here the CDR3 reads CATNRDSYMNTEAFF. The CDR3 DNA reads as TGCGCCACCAATCGGGACAGTTACATGAACACTGAAGCTTTCTTT.

The rearrangement links TRBV7-8 to TRBJ1-2; 10 nucleotides match TRBD1. From germline, CDR1 is SGHVS and CDR2 FQNEAQ. After removal of 6 bases from V and 8 bases from J, the junction contained 12 bases not matched to a gene. This CDR3 region has 15 residues. The CDR3 DNA sequence: TGTGCCAGCAGTGCCGGTCCGGGACAGGGGACCGGCTACACCTTC. Protein product: CASSAGPGQGTGYTF.

The chain carries TRBV2 and TRBJ2-1, with 7 nucleotides matching TRBD2. Germline V gene lookup returns CDR1 SNHLY and CDR2 FYNNEI. CDR3 size: 19 residues. The J segment lost 4 bases and the V segment lost 1 base, leaving 16 bases of the junction unmatched. The CDR3 region has the DNA TGTGCCAGCAGTGAAGAGGGTAGTGGGCGGGAGAGGCTTTACAATGAGCAGTTCTTC. It yields the protein CASSEEGSGRERLYNEQFF.